A single sample is the source of the 24 T cell receptor beta chains below, sequenced in a study of blood T cell repertoires in COVID-19. Clones were read by immunoSEQ multiplex PCR, and TCRdb kept only the in-frame ones, dropping some. The profile shows 20,000 to 30,000 clones, 90% to 95% of them singletons. Sequenced input: peripheral blood. These receptors came from a human donor in a cohort sampled during active COVID-19.

The gene calls are TRBV6-5 and TRBJ1-3; 9 bases align to TRBD1. The V gene end was trimmed by 2 bases and the J gene end by 3 bases; junction bases not matched to a gene: 2. The CDR3 contains 15 residues. Germline V CDR1 and CDR2: MNHEY, SVGAGI. The CDR3 loop is CASSYTGGGGNTIYF. The CDR3, as DNA: TGTGCCAGCAGTTACACAGGGGGCGGTGGAAACACCATATATTTT.

The CDR3 DNA reads as TGCGCCAGCAGCTTTAATATTGCAACTAATGAAAAACTGTTTTTT. Amino acid sequence: CASSFNIATNEKLFF. This rearrangement joins TRBV5-1 to TRBJ1-4, with D hard to call. The V gene lost 2 bases and the J gene lost 0 bases, with 8 bases spanning the gap. Germline V gene data show CDR1 as SGHRS and CDR2 as YFSETQ. The CDR3 extends over 15 amino acids.

About this clone itself: At one boundary the junction diverges from the germline segment, which might be a read error. The gene calls are TRBV19 and TRBJ2-5, with 11 bases that match TRBD2. This CDR3 region has 14 residues. CDR1 is LNHDA and CDR2 is SQIVND in the germline V gene (reference sequence). The CDR3 reads CASNGPASGRRPHF. The DNA for the CDR3 is TGTGCCAGTAATGGTCCGGCTAGCGGGAGGCGGCCCCACTTC.

V is TRBV28 and J is TRBJ1-3; the D gene is possibly TRBD1 (6 bases). V lost 6 bases to trimming and J lost 3 bases, with 12 bases between them. The CDR3 sequence is 14 residues long. Germline V gives CDR1 MDHEN, CDR2 SYDVKM. The DNA for the CDR3 is TGTGCCAGCAGCAAACAGGGTGGTGGAAACACCATATATTTT. This encodes CASSKQGGGNTIYF.

As DNA, the CDR3 is TGTGCCAGCAGCTTGGGGTTGCGGGATCCACCCCTCCACTTT. It specifies CASSLGLRDPPLHF. V is TRBV11-3 and J is TRBJ1-6; D remains ambiguous. With 3 bases removed from V and 11 bases from J, the gap between germline ends came to 14 bases. Germline values: CDR1 SGHNT, CDR2 YENEEA. This CDR3 region has 14 residues. Together with reference TRBV11-3 and TRBJ1-6, the CDR3 gives the full variable domain: EAGVVQSPRYKIIEKKQPVAFWCNPISGHNTLYWYLQNLGQGPELLIRYENEEAVDDSQLPKDRFSAERLKGVDSTLKIQPAELGDSAVYLCASSLGLRDPPLHFGNGTRLTVT.

The rearrangement links TRBV2 to TRBJ1-3; 8 bases line up with TRBD1. CDR1 SNHLY and CDR2 FYNNEI come from the germline V gene. The CDR3 consists of 15 residues. Unmatched junction bases numbered 5, after V lost 6 bases and J lost 1 base. This CDR3 is CASSQDRVSGNTIYF. CDR3 in DNA: TGTGCCAGCAGCCAGGACAGGGTGTCTGGAAACACCATATATTTT. Using reference TRBV2 and TRBJ1-3 for the parts outside the CDR3, the full variable domain is EPEVTQTPSHQVTQMGQEVILRCVPISNHLYFYWYRQILGQKVEFLVSFYNNEISEKSEIFDDQFSVERPDGSNFTLKIRSTKLEDSAMYFCASSQDRVSGNTIYFGEGSWLTVV.

This chain joins TRBV19 and TRBJ1-1, with D unresolved. Between the trimmed V and J ends, which lost 3 bases and 1 base, there was a span of 9 bases. Germline V lookup: CDR1 LNHDA, CDR2 SQIVND (reference sequence). The CDR3 sequence is 14 residues long. CDR3 sequence: CASSISAQNTEAFF. The CDR3 DNA follows: TGTGCCAGTAGTATCTCCGCACAGAACACTGAAGCTTTCTTT.

V gene TRBV19 combines with J gene TRBJ2-2; perhaps TRBD1 as D (5 bases). V dropped 2 bases and J dropped 5 bases, with 18 bases sitting between them. This CDR3 spans 17 amino acids. Germline assignment: CDR1 LNHDA and CDR2 SQIVND (reference sequence). This CDR3 is CASSISRAPRVTGELFF. The CDR3 nucleotides are TGTGCCAGTAGTATAAGCAGGGCCCCACGAGTGACCGGGGAGCTGTTTTTT.

This chain uses TRBV6-5 with TRBJ2-3; tentatively, D is TRBD1 (5 bases). The germline CDR1 and CDR2 sequences are MNHEY and SVGAGI. CDR3 length: 13 residues. V lost 7 bases and J 2 bases, leaving 10 bases between the germline ends. This CDR3 is CASMTVYTDTQYF. The CDR3 DNA is TGTGCCAGCATGACAGTTTACACAGATACGCAGTATTTT.

This clone has only a few counts. The genes are TRBV2 and TRBJ2-3, with TRBD1 matching 9 bases. Per germline, CDR1 SNHLY and CDR2 FYNNEI. This CDR3 region has 15 residues. V was pared by 6 bases and J by 0 bases, with 4 bases of the junction left unmatched. DNA for the CDR3: TGTGCCAGCAGCCCCGGGACAGGGAGCACAGATACGCAGTATTTT. It is translated as CASSPGTGSTDTQYF. The variable domain in full, completed from reference TRBV2 and TRBJ2-3, reads EPEVTQTPSHQVTQMGQEVILRCVPISNHLYFYWYRQILGQKVEFLVSFYNNEISEKSEIFDDQFSVERPDGSNFTLKIRSTKLEDSAMYFCASSPGTGSTDTQYFGPGTRLTVL.

The chain uses TRBV7-3 and TRBJ2-7, with D maybe TRBD1 (5 bases). The germline V gene encodes CDR1 SGHTA and CDR2 FQGTGA. Trimming shortened V by 0 bases and J by 2 bases, and 11 bases separated the two germline ends. CDR3 size: 15 residues. The CDR3 here is CASSLTGQAPYEQYF. The DNA of the CDR3 is TGTGCCAGCAGCTTAACAGGACAAGCACCCTACGAGCAGTACTTC.

This chain connects TRBV30 to TRBJ1-1; 7 bases map to TRBD1. Unmatched junction bases numbered 4, after V lost 5 bases and J lost 1 base. The germline gives CDR1 GTSNPN, CDR2 SVGIG (reference sequence). The CDR3 extends over 13 amino acids. The CDR3, as DNA: TGTGCCTGGGAGGGACAGCCGAACACTGAAGCTTTCTTT. Its translation: CAWEGQPNTEAFF.

This clone was observed once. The rearrangement uses TRBV4-2 and TRBJ2-7, with 10 bases aligning to TRBD2. The CDR3 is made up of 19 amino acids. The germline V gene has CDR1 LGHNA and CDR2 YNFKEQ. V trimming: 0 bases; J trimming: 0 bases; junction bases outside the gene matches: 11. CDR3 residues: CASSQDGSGRAQSSYEQYF. For the CDR3, the DNA is TGTGCCAGCAGCCAAGATGGGAGCGGGAGGGCCCAAAGCTCCTACGAGCAGTACTTC.

V gene TRBV2 combines with J gene TRBJ2-7; 11 nucleotides align to TRBD2. Trimming removed 6 bases from V and 2 bases from J; junction bases left unmatched: 6. The V gene's germline CDR1 is SNHLY and CDR2 FYNNEI. This CDR3 is built from 15 residues. CDR3 bases: TGTGCCAGCAGGTTGACTAGCGGGGTCCCCTACGAGCAGTACTTC. It codes for CASRLTSGVPYEQYF.

V gene TRBV28 combines with J gene TRBJ1-2, with 11 bases lining up with TRBD1. This CDR3 contains 14 residues. Germline trimming cut 5 bases from V and 8 bases from J; bases unmatched to any gene: 7. Germline CDR1 MDHEN, CDR2 SYDVKM. The CDR3 sequence: CASSLRDRGWGYTF. As DNA, the CDR3 is TGTGCCAGCAGTCTACGGGACAGGGGGTGGGGCTACACCTTC.

This chain uses TRBV7-9 with TRBJ1-1, with D hard to call. CDR1 and CDR2 from the germline V gene are SEHNR and FQNEAQ (reference sequence). The germline V and J ends were trimmed by 1 base and 5 bases, with 8 bases remaining between them. There are 13 residues in the CDR3. In DNA form, the CDR3 reads TGTGCCAGCAGCTTAGTACCCGCGACTGAAGCTTTCTTT. Amino acids: CASSLVPATEAFF.

This chain links TRBV19 with TRBJ1-1; 7 nucleotides line up with TRBD1. CDR1 is LNHDA, CDR2 SQIVND, per germline (reference sequence). The J segment lost 1 base and the V segment lost 4 bases, leaving 3 bases of the junction unmatched. The CDR3 loop spans 14 amino acids. The CDR3 nucleotides read TGTGCCAGTAGTACGGACAGGACGAACACTGAAGCTTTCTTT. Its translation is CASSTDRTNTEAFF.

The V gene is TRBV11-3, the J gene TRBJ2-1; 9 nucleotides agree with TRBD2. Germline-derived CDR1 and CDR2 are SGHNT and YENEEA. Losses at the gene ends were 0 bases for V and 4 bases for J; bases not matched to a gene: 10. This CDR3 comprises 18 residues. The CDR3 region is CASSLDVGSGSGYNEQFF. The CDR3 DNA reads as TGTGCCAGCAGCTTAGATGTGGGTAGCGGGAGTGGGTACAATGAGCAGTTCTTC.

The chain recombines TRBV3-1 (or the pseudogene TRBV3-2) with TRBJ1-5, with D possibly matching TRBD1 (5 bases). The CDR3 has 15 amino acids. The V end lost 1 base, the J end lost 2 bases, and 9 bases lay between the germline ends. CDR1 LGHDT and CDR2 YNNKEL come from the germline V gene (reference sequence). This chain's CDR3 is CASSQGRAGNQPQHF. In DNA form, the CDR3 reads TGTGCCAGCAGCCAAGGCAGGGCCGGCAATCAGCCCCAGCATTTT.

The chain joins TRBV2 to TRBJ2-2; D may be TRBD1 (5 bases). CDR1 is SNHLY, CDR2 FYNNEI, per germline. The V end lost 3 bases, the J end lost 3 bases, and 11 bases lay between the germline ends. CDR3 length: 15 residues. CDR3 region: CASSEMTAHTGELFF. In DNA, the CDR3 is TGTGCCAGCAGTGAGATGACAGCCCACACCGGGGAGCTGTTTTTT.

The chain couples TRBV6-1 to TRBJ2-7; the D is unclear. Between the trimmed V and J ends, which lost 2 bases and 5 bases, there was a span of 10 bases. The CDR3 runs 13 residues. Germline V gene data show CDR1 as MNHNS and CDR2 as SASEGT. The CDR3 sequence: CASSESSRDEQYF. CDR3 sequence (DNA): TGTGCCAGCAGTGAAAGCTCCCGGGACGAGCAGTACTTC.

The chain is built from TRBV6-5 and TRBJ2-3, with D perhaps TRBD2 (7 bases). The V gene's germline CDR1 is MNHEY and CDR2 SVGAGI. This CDR3 has 15 amino acids. The V end was cut by 7 bases, the J end by 6 bases, with 20 bases between. The CDR3 loop is CASKDMAGAMDTQYF. CDR3 nucleotides: TGTGCCAGCAAGGACATGGCGGGGGCAATGGATACGCAGTATTTT.

The rearrangement uses TRBV4-2 and TRBJ2-2; D is unresolved. Germline loops: CDR1 LGHNA, CDR2 YNFKEQ. With 8 bases removed from V and 7 bases from J, the gap between germline ends came to 8 bases. The CDR3 sequence is 11 residues long. CDR3 coding DNA: TGTGCCAGCCGTAGGAGCGGGGAGCTGTTTTTT. Protein sequence: CASRRSGELFF.

The chain is built from TRBV28 and TRBJ1-5, with D perhaps matching TRBD1 (6 bases). V lost 8 bases, J lost 3 bases, and 20 bases lay in between. The CDR3 spans 16 residues. Germline values: CDR1 MDHEN, CDR2 SYDVKM. In DNA, the CDR3 is TGTGCCAGCCATAAACAGGGAGAGGTTAACAATCAGCCCCAGCATTTT. It translates to CASHKQGEVNNQPQHF.